Below are 9 T cell receptor beta chains sequenced from a single sample in a study of T cells after yellow fever vaccination. TCRdb re-called the 5' RACE reads with MiXCR, one entry per CDR3 protein. The sample lists 300,000 to 400,000 distinct CDR3 sequences; approximately 12% were seen once. The source was CD4+ T cells sorted from PBMCs, collected 45 days after the yellow fever booster vaccination. All receptors come from a man aged 18 to 35 who received the YFV17D yellow fever vaccine.

The V call is TRBV12-3 or TRBV12-4, the J call TRBJ2-4; 14 bases are shared with TRBD2. The junction had 18 bases not matched to a gene; V was cut back by 4 bases and J by 4 bases. CDR3 length: 21 residues. CDR3 protein: CASSSVPGLAGVPLGKNIQYF. The CDR3 DNA reads TGTGCCAGCAGTTCCGTCCCGGGACTAGCGGGGGTTCCCTTGGGGAAAAACATTCAGTACTTC.

The rearrangement joins TRBV23-1 to TRBJ2-7; possible D gene TRBD2, 7 bases. TRBV23-1 is sorted into the ORF group, with uncertain function. Trimming cost V 10 bases and J 0 bases, with 19 bases left between them. The CDR3 covers 15 residues. CDR3 protein: CANPGGGGGSYEQYV. The CDR3 DNA sequence: TGCGCCAACCCCGGGGGAGGGGGGGGCTCCTACGAGCAGTACGTC.

This clonotype was detected many times. The rearrangement joins TRBV4-3 to TRBJ2-3; 9 bases match TRBD1. V lost 0 bases to trimming and J lost 2 bases; unmatched junction nucleotides: 3. Germline V gives CDR1 LGHNA, CDR2 YSLEER. The CDR3 has 16 residues. The CDR3 protein is CASSQEGTGITDTQYF. CDR3 DNA: TGCGCCAGCAGCCAAGAAGGGACAGGGATCACAGATACGCAGTATTTT.

This clonotype occurred a few times. This chain connects TRBV18 to TRBJ1-1; the D is unclear. Trimming removed 0 bases from V and 1 base from J, with 6 bases in between. This CDR3 has 14 amino acids. Germline-derived CDR1 and CDR2 are KGHSH and LQKENI. The DNA for the CDR3 is TGTGCCAGCTCACCACCGGCAGGGAACACTGAAGCTTTCTTT. Translating gives CASSPPAGNTEAFF.

The chain has TRBV3-1 and TRBJ2-3; D gene unclear. This CDR3 has 12 residues. V lost 3 bases, J lost 9 bases, and 10 bases lay in between. The germline CDR1 and CDR2 sequences are LGHDT and YNNKEL (reference sequence). The DNA for the CDR3 is TGTGCCAGCAGCCACGGCTTTGAAACGCAGTATTTT. Translation: CASSHGFETQYF.

The chain links TRBV15 to TRBJ1-5, with TRBD1 matching over 10 bases. CDR1 and CDR2 from the germline V gene are LNHNV and YYDKDF (reference sequence). V trimming: 1 base; J trimming: 7 bases; junction bases outside the gene matches: 7. The CDR3 extends over 16 amino acids. CDR3 sequence (DNA): TGTGCCACCAGCAGAGGGACAGGGGGTCAGGGACAGCCCCAGCATTTT. This encodes CATSRGTGGQGQPQHF.

V usage is TRBV24-1 and J usage is TRBJ2-3, with D perhaps TRBD2 (7 bases). With 9 bases removed from V and 8 bases from J, the gap between germline ends came to 20 bases. The CDR3 loop spans 14 amino acids. The germline gives CDR1 KGHDR, CDR2 SFDVKD. CDR3 amino acids: CATEDSGGGGTQYF. The CDR3 DNA reads TGTGCCACCGAGGATAGTGGGGGAGGGGGTACGCAGTATTTT.

The sample holds a few counts of this clonotype. The chain links TRBV6-1 to TRBJ2-7; D unresolved. Germline V gives CDR1 MNHNS, CDR2 SASEGT. The length of the CDR3 is 13 residues. The V end was cut by 0 bases, the J end by 2 bases, with 5 bases between. The CDR3 nucleotides read TGTGCCAGCAGTGAAGCGGTACCCTACGAGCAGTACTTC. Translated: CASSEAVPYEQYF.

The sample holds many counts of this clonotype. The V and J genes are TRBV20-1 and TRBJ1-1, with a tentative D call TRBD1 (6 bases). The germline V gene has CDR1 DFQATT and CDR2 SNEGSKA (reference sequence). CDR3 size: 17 residues. V dropped 2 bases and J dropped 0 bases, with 19 bases sitting between them. CDR3 protein: CSARFPGRGRVNTEAFF. In DNA, the CDR3 is TGCAGTGCTAGATTCCCCGGCAGGGGAAGAGTGAACACTGAAGCTTTCTTT.